The subject of this entry is one TCR beta chain. Antigen specificity is unknown. Possible read error: a much larger clone is one base away. The data originate from a study of regulatory dendritic cells for organ transplantation. Points from the study as a whole: The authors noted considerable between-person heterogeneity in alloreactive memory CD8+ cells. The most alloreactive TCR clonotypes were found in resting memory CD8+ cells.

Sequencing used immunoSEQ multiplex PCR; TCRdb keeps in-frame clones, though not all of them. Of about 4,200 clones in the sample, 60% were seen once. CFSE-labeled sorted T cells met regulatory or mature dendritic cells for 5 to 6 days. Germline CDR1 reads SGHRS; CDR2 reads YFSETQ. The CDR3 is made up of 16 amino acids. The ends were cut back, 2 bases at V and 3 bases at J, with 16 bases in the middle. The TCR originated in a human donor in good health. Sequencing was performed on memory CD8+ T cells from blood cultured with regulatory dendritic cells. The subset: CD45RO+ memory T cells. This chain connects TRBV5-1 to TRBJ2-3; weak D call: TRBD1 (6 bases). This CDR3 reads CASSFSSGQNTDTQYF. As DNA, the CDR3 is TGCGCCAGCAGCTTCTCCTCCGGACAGAATACAGATACGCAGTATTTT.